The 13 T cell receptor beta chains below all came from one sample that was sequenced in a study of blood T cell repertoires in COVID-19. Some clones are missing from TCRdb's copy, which holds only in-frame ones; the method was immunoSEQ multiplex PCR. The sample consists of about 280,000 clones, approximately 83% of them appearing once. Sequences were obtained from peripheral blood. The receptors derive from a woman aged 25 to 45 who had recovered from COVID-19.

The CDR3 reads CASAAVSYNEQFF. CDR3 sequence (DNA): TGTGCCAGCGCGGCGGTCTCCTACAATGAGCAGTTCTTC. V usage is TRBV6-5 and J usage is TRBJ2-1; D is ambiguous. Germline lookup yields CDR1 MNHEY and CDR2 SVGAGI. This CDR3 comprises 13 residues. The V gene lost 8 bases and the J gene lost 0 bases, with 8 bases spanning the gap.

This chain joins TRBV18 and TRBJ1-3; D not resolved. The V end lost 0 bases, the J end lost 0 bases, and 9 bases lay between the germline ends. The CDR3 is made up of 16 amino acids. Germline CDR1 and CDR2: KGHSH and LQKENI. DNA of the CDR3: TGTGCCAGCTCACCACCGCGGCGGGACTCTGGAAACACCATATATTTT. It codes for CASSPPRRDSGNTIYF. Supplemented by reference TRBV18 and TRBJ1-3, the full variable domain reads NAGVMQNPRHLVRRRGQEARLRCSPMKGHSHVYWYRQLPEEGLKFMVYLQKENIIDESGMPKERFSAEFPKEGPSILRIQQVVRGDSAAYFCASSPPRRDSGNTIYFGEGSWLTVV.

The V and J genes are TRBV10-3 and TRBJ2-7; D perhaps matches TRBD1 (5 bases). V was cut by 1 base and J by 4 bases, with 11 bases left in between. From germline, CDR1 is ENHRY and CDR2 SYGVKD. This CDR3 has 14 residues. For the CDR3, the DNA is TGTGCCATCAGTGAGTTGGCAGGGCCGTACGAGCAGTACTTC. This translates into CAISELAGPYEQYF.

This chain joins TRBV7-3 and TRBJ2-1; D might be TRBD1 (6 bases). Germline lookup yields CDR1 SGHTA and CDR2 FQGTGA. V lost 4 bases to trimming and J lost 10 bases, with 11 bases between them. CDR3 length: 12 residues. This CDR3 reads CASSSNGGEQFF. CDR3 nucleotide sequence: TGTGCCAGCAGCTCGAATGGGGGCGAGCAGTTCTTC.

The CDR3 DNA sequence: TGTGCCAGCAGCCCTAAGGGACAGCCCTATGGCTACACCTTC. It yields the protein CASSPKGQPYGYTF. The chain recombines TRBV7-9 with TRBJ1-2; 7 nucleotides agree with TRBD1. The CDR3 spans 14 residues. Germline CDR1 is SEHNR and CDR2 is FQNEAQ (reference sequence). After removal of 5 bases from V and 4 bases from J, the junction contained 7 bases not matched to a gene.

The chain links TRBV5-1 to TRBJ1-4; D ambiguous. The CDR3 totals 15 residues. Germline V gene data show CDR1 as SGHRS and CDR2 as YFSETQ. With 0 bases removed from V and 8 bases from J, the gap between germline ends came to 14 bases. In DNA form, the CDR3 reads TGCGCCAGCAGCTTGGCTACGAATACGGTCGAAAAACTGTTTTTT. Amino acids: CASSLATNTVEKLFF.

The chain joins TRBV27 to TRBJ2-5; 12 bases are shared with TRBD2. The V segment lost 6 bases and the J segment 4 bases; nucleotides outside the gene matches: 6. Germline lookup yields CDR1 MNHEY and CDR2 SMNVEV (reference sequence). This CDR3 comprises 15 residues. In DNA, the CDR3 is TGTGCCAGCAGCCGACTAGCGGGAGTGGTAGAGACCCAGTACTTC. This encodes CASSRLAGVVETQYF.

The chain combines TRBV30 with TRBJ2-2, with a tentative D call TRBD2 (5 bases). The CDR3 is 17 amino acids. V was trimmed by 1 base and J by 4 bases, leaving 19 bases between them. Germline CDR1 is GTSNPN and CDR2 is SVGIG (reference sequence). CDR3 DNA: TGTGCCTGGAGTGCCTCTTTAGGGTTTCGGGGCACCGGGGAGCTGTTTTTT. It encodes CAWSASLGFRGTGELFF.

This chain links TRBV12-5 with TRBJ2-3, with D maybe TRBD2 (6 bases). CDR1 is LGHNT, CDR2 FRNRAP, per germline. The CDR3 sequence is 16 residues long. Trimming took 1 base from V and 6 from J, leaving 17 bases between them. This CDR3 is CASGLGSGLLGDTQYF. The DNA of the CDR3 is TGTGCTAGTGGTTTGGGATCGGGACTCCTGGGGGATACGCAGTATTTT.

Only one count was recorded for this clone. The J gene is TRBJ2-3, the V gene TRBV10-1; 7 bases match TRBD1. The CDR3 loop spans 14 amino acids. With V trimmed by 6 bases and J by 0 bases, 3 bases remained unmatched. Germline values: CDR1 WNHNN, CDR2 SYGVQD (reference sequence). CDR3 DNA: TGCGCCAGCAGCCGGACAGGTAGCACAGATACGCAGTATTTT. The encoded protein is CASSRTGSTDTQYF.

Here the CDR3 DNA reads TGTGCCTGGAGCTCACGGGTCGGAGAAAAACTGTTTTTT. Its translation is CAWSSRVGEKLFF. This chain connects TRBV30 to TRBJ1-4, with D unresolved. This CDR3 is 13 amino acids long. V shed 3 bases and J shed 8 bases, with 13 bases lying between them. Per germline, CDR1 GTSNPN and CDR2 SVGIG (reference sequence).

This clone has only a few counts. This chain connects TRBV19 to TRBJ1-5, with D uncertain. Per germline, CDR1 LNHDA and CDR2 SQIVND (reference sequence). Trimming removed 3 bases from V and 1 base from J, with 13 bases in between. The CDR3 sequence is 16 residues long. Here the CDR3 DNA reads TGTGCCAGTAGTATTTTACGCGGTCAGAGCAATCAGCCCCAGCATTTT. Translation gives CASSILRGQSNQPQHF.

The chain is built from TRBV5-6 and TRBJ2-5; D possibly corresponds to TRBD1 (6 bases). Deletions cut 4 bases from V and 9 bases from J, with 16 bases between. CDR3 length: 13 residues. In germline, CDR1 is SGHDT, CDR2 YYEEEE. The CDR3 region has the DNA TGTGCCAGCAGCCACGACACCCCAGGGGCCCAGTACTTC. Translating gives CASSHDTPGAQYF.